Included here is one T cell receptor (beta chain) sequence, with context. Its target is not known. These data come from a study of vaccination and CD4 T cells after COVID-19. As for the study in general: The post-COVID samples were taken a median roughly 94 days after diagnosis, anywhere from 35 to 161. Study conclusions and caveats: The rise in median SARS-CoV-2-reactive clonotypes, from around 20 to 38, was not significant.

V gave up 6 bases and J gave up 4 bases, with 16 bases separating them. This CDR3 region has 14 residues. Germline loops: CDR1 DFQATT, CDR2 SNEGSKA (reference sequence). The Oncomine TCR Beta short-read assay generated sequence data from the DNA of cultured CD4+ T cells. TCRdb recomputed calls from the PCR reads with MiXCR, one row per CDR3 protein. The data contain approximately 19,000 distinct CDR3 sequences, roughly 45% of them singletons. Described treatment: roughly nine-day PBMC culture with coronavirus spike peptide pools or control peptides (ViraFEST assay). In the ViraFEST assay, peptide-pool expansion preceded TCR sequencing of expanded clonotypes.

The J gene is TRBJ2-1, the V gene TRBV20-1; D is perhaps TRBD2 (5 bases). This clonotype was obtained from a human donor who had recovered from COVID-19. Specimen: CD4+ T cells from blood, cultured in vitro. The CDR3 DNA sequence: TGCAGTGCCCCAAAGGACGGCGGGTACAATGAGCAGTTCTTC. This codes for CSAPKDGGYNEQFF.